These 11 T cell receptor beta chains originate from one sample sequenced in a study of cytomegalovirus exposure and HLA in healthy donors. PCR was performed using 60 Vbeta and 13 Jbeta primers. Some clones are missing from TCRdb's copy, which holds only in-frame ones; the method was immunoSEQ multiplex PCR. Its table records just over 150,000 clones. Sequencing was carried out using PBMCs. All receptors come from a woman aged 55-70 years in good health and CMV-seronegative.

The chain has TRBV18 and TRBJ2-5; 9 bases align to TRBD2. V shed 4 bases, J shed 2 bases, and the junction held 11 bases outside the gene matches. There are 17 residues in the CDR3. Germline V gene lookup returns CDR1 KGHSH and CDR2 LQKENI. The CDR3 DNA reads as TGTGCCAGCTCACTCCTACTAGCGGGCTCGCCTCAAGAGACCCAGTACTTC. Protein sequence: CASSLLLAGSPQETQYF.

The J gene is TRBJ2-1, the V gene TRBV11-3; 9 positions agree with TRBD1. The CDR3 runs to 14 residues. Germline loops: CDR1 SGHNT, CDR2 YENEEA. V lost 4 bases, J lost 7 bases, and 5 bases stayed unmatched. The CDR3 loop reads CASSSGTGLNEQFF. Here the CDR3 DNA reads TGTGCCAGCAGCTCGGGGACAGGGCTAAATGAGCAGTTCTTC.

This chain uses TRBV4-1 with TRBJ1-2; TRBD1 matches 8 bases. With V trimmed by 0 bases and J by 8 bases, 8 bases remained unmatched. The CDR3 sequence is 15 residues long. Germline-derived CDR1 and CDR2 are MGHRA and YSYEKL. The CDR3 nucleotides are TGCGCCAGCAGCCAAGATACCAGGGGGCCTAGAGGCTACACCTTC. Translation: CASSQDTRGPRGYTF.

DNA for the CDR3: TGCGCCAGCAGCCAAGGCCAGGGTGGTAGCCAGCCCCAGCATTTT. This translates into CASSQGQGGSQPQHF. The V call is TRBV4-3, the J call TRBJ1-5, with a tentative D call TRBD1 (5 bases). The CDR3 runs 15 residues. The germline CDR1 and CDR2 sequences are LGHNA and YSLEER. V lost 1 base and J 7 bases, leaving 14 bases between the germline ends.

The V gene is TRBV19, the J gene TRBJ2-3; 8 nucleotides agree with TRBD2. J gave up 1 base and V 5 bases, and 11 bases lay outside the gene matches. Germline V CDR1 and CDR2: LNHDA, SQIVND (reference sequence). CDR3 size: 17 residues. CDR3 loop: CASSPSVAGRGTDTQYF. The CDR3 DNA follows: TGTGCCAGTAGTCCCTCAGTAGCGGGGAGGGGCACAGATACGCAGTATTTT.

The V gene is TRBV4-1, the J gene TRBJ2-5; a possible D gene is TRBD1 (6 bases). The J call is in doubt because the DNA end fits TRBJ2-7 better. The germline V gene has CDR1 MGHRA and CDR2 YSYEKL. The CDR3 contains 15 residues. The CDR3 sequence: CASSQGSQGTYEQYF. The DNA for the CDR3 is TGCGCCAGCAGCCAAGGGAGTCAGGGGACCTACGAGCAGTACTTC.

V usage is TRBV30 and J usage is TRBJ2-7, with 14 bases lining up with TRBD2. CDR3 length: 16 residues. The junction had 8 bases not matched to a gene; V was cut back by 2 bases and J by 5 bases. Germline lookup yields CDR1 GTSNPN and CDR2 SVGIG (reference sequence). The DNA of the CDR3 is TGTGCCTGGAGTATCAGACTAGCGGGAGGGCCTAACGAGCAGTACTTC. Its translation is CAWSIRLAGGPNEQYF.

The chain joins TRBV2 to TRBJ1-2; 7 bases are shared with TRBD1. This CDR3 spans 14 amino acids. The ends lost 4 bases at V and 8 bases at J; junction bases unmatched: 10. CDR1 and CDR2 (germline): SNHLY, FYNNEI. CDR3 in amino acids: CASSVIAGGLGYTF. CDR3 nucleotides: TGTGCCAGCAGTGTTATAGCAGGGGGGCTCGGCTACACCTTC.

This chain uses TRBV7-6 with TRBJ2-2; D gene uncertain. The CDR3 spans 14 residues. V lost 1 base and J lost 3, with 6 bases in between. From germline, CDR1 is SGHVS and CDR2 FNYEAQ. In nucleotides, the CDR3 is TGTGCCAGCAGCTTAGGACTCGACACCGGGGAGCTGTTTTTT. It yields the protein CASSLGLDTGELFF. Using reference TRBV7-6 and TRBJ2-2 for the parts outside the CDR3, the full variable domain is GAGVSQSPRYKVTKRGQDVALRCDPISGHVSLYWYRQALGQGPEFLTYFNYEAQQDKSGLPNDRFSAERPEGSISTLTIQRTEQRDSAMYRCASSLGLDTGELFFGEGSRLTVL.

The chain is built from TRBV20-1 and TRBJ1-2, with D maybe TRBD1 (6 bases). This CDR3 is built from 11 residues. Germline CDR1 DFQATT, CDR2 SNEGSKA (reference sequence). The CDR3 spells CRTGGAYGYTF. For the CDR3, the DNA is TGCAGGACGGGGGGGGCGTATGGCTACACCTTC.

The chain employs TRBV2 and TRBJ2-1; 10 nucleotides line up with TRBD1. V shed 5 bases and J 16 bases; nucleotides not matched to a gene: 8. Germline V gene sequence: CDR1 SNHLY, CDR2 FYNNEI. The CDR3 has 12 amino acids. The CDR3 sequence: CASSTPGQGNFF. CDR3 in DNA: TGTGCCAGCAGTACTCCGGGACAGGGGAACTTCTTC.